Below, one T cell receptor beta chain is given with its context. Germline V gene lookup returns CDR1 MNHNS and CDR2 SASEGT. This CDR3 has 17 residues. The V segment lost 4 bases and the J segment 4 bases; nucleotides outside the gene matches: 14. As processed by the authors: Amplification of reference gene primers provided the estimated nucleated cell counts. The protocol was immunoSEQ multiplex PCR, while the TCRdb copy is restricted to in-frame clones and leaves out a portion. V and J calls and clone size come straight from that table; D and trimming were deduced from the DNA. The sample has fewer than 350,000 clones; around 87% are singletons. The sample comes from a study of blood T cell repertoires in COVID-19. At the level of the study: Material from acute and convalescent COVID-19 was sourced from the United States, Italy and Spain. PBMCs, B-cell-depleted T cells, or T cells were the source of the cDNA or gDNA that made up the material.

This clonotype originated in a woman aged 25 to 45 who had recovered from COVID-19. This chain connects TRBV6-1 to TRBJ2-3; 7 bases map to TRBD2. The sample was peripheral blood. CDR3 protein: CASSVLPAGGGADTQYF. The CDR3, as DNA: TGTGCCAGCAGTGTCCTACCAGCGGGTGGGGGGGCAGATACGCAGTATTTT.